This entry concerns a single TCR beta chain. Its antigen is not identified. Primers included in the PCR were 60 Vbeta and 13 Jbeta primers. The method was immunoSEQ multiplex PCR; TCRdb's version includes in-frame clones alone and lacks a portion of them. Here the sample spans about 140,000 clones, over 60% being singletons. Trimming left V 0 bases short and J 0 bases short, with 14 bases between. The CDR3 sequence is 17 residues long. The germline CDR1 and CDR2 sequences are SGHRS and YFSETQ. The sample originates from a study of cytomegalovirus exposure and HLA in healthy donors. Study-wide findings and caveats: Cytomegalovirus-associated TCR beta chains were listed, numbering around 150.

Sequences were obtained from PBMCs. This receptor was identified in a woman between 55 and 75 years old in good health and CMV-seronegative. This chain joins TRBV5-1 and TRBJ2-3; a weak D match, TRBD2 (6 bases). CDR3 nucleotides: TGCGCCAGCAGCTTGGCCCCGACTAGAGGGAGCACAGATACGCAGTATTTT. It specifies CASSLAPTRGSTDTQYF.